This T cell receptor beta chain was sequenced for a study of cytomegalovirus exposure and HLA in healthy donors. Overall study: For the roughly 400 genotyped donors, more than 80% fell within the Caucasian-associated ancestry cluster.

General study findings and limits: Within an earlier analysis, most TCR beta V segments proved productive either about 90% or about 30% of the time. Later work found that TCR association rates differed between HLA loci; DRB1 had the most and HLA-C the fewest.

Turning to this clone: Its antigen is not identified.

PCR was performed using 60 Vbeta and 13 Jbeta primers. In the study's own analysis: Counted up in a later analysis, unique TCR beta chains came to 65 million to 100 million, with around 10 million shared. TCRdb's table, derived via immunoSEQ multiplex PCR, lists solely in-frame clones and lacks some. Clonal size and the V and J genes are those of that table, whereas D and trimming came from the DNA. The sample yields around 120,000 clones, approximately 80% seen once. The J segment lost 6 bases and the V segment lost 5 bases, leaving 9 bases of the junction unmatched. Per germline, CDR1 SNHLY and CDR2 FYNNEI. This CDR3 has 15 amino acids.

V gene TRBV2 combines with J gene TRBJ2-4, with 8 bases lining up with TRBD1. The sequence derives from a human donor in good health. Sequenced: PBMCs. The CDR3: CASSPDRARRNIQYF. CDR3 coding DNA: TGTGCCAGCAGTCCGGACAGGGCTCGGAGAAACATTCAGTACTTC.